This is a list of T cell receptor beta chains from one sample in a study of T-cell reconstitution after alpha-beta-depleted transplantation in children. TCRdb reprocessed the PCR reads via MiXCR and lists one record per CDR3 protein. The profile shows about 500,000 distinct CDR3 sequences, 30% to 35% of them singletons. The sample in question was PBMCs from the stem cell graft donor, obtained from the stem cell graft. Receptor source: a human donor who donated a stem cell graft to a child with aplastic anemia. CDR3s include the opening cysteine and the closing phenylalanine or tryptophan. Each record gives: clone size, J gene, D gene, V gene, CDR3 protein, CDR3 DNA. D genes are given only for firm matches. Expanded clones get a size class; other rows say once, few or many, or leave the size out.

>few|TRBJ2-5|-|TRBV6-2/TRBV6-3
CASSYSRTAPKETQYF
TGTGCCAGCAGTTACTCGCGGACAGCACCCAAAGAGACCCAGTACTTC
>-|TRBJ2-7|TRBD1|TRBV5-1
CASSLSPGQGPYEQYF
TGCGCCAGCAGCCTATCTCCGGGACAGGGCCCCTACGAGCAGTACTTC
>-|TRBJ2-7|-|TRBV28
CASSAVTGSYEQYF
TGTGCCAGCAGTGCCGTAACCGGTTCCTACGAGCAGTACTTC
>-|TRBJ1-2|TRBD1|TRBV6-1
CASSAGTDPDYGYTF
TGTGCCAGCTCCGCCGGGACAGACCCTGACTATGGCTACACCTTC
>-|TRBJ1-1|-|TRBV9
CASSERLVASEAFF
TGTGCCAGCAGCGAGCGGCTGGTGGCGAGTGAAGCTTTCTTT
>-|TRBJ2-7|-|TRBV12-3/TRBV12-4
CASWSRGYEQYF
TGTGCCAGCTGGTCCCGCGGCTACGAGCAGTACTTC
>few|TRBJ1-1|TRBD1|TRBV5-1
CASSSGQGASEAFF
TGCGCCAGCAGCTCCGGACAGGGGGCCTCTGAAGCTTTCTTT
>few|TRBJ2-7|-|TRBV9
CASSGDAGRYEQYF
TGTGCCAGCAGCGGAGACGCGGGGCGCTACGAGCAGTACTTC
>-|TRBJ2-5|-|TRBV29-1
CSVQGLDLRETQYF
TGCAGCGTTCAGGGGCTGGACTTGAGAGAGACCCAGTACTTC
>-|TRBJ1-2|-|TRBV7-2
CASSRRNGYTF
TGTGCCAGCAGCCGTAGGAATGGCTACACCTTC
>-|TRBJ2-7|TRBD2|TRBV10-3
CAIRGGTSGQTYEQYF
TGTGCCATCAGGGGAGGGACTAGCGGGCAAACCTACGAGCAGTACTTC
>-|TRBJ2-4|TRBD1|TRBV10-3
CAISDQGADIQYF
TGTGCCATCAGTGACCAGGGGGCGGACATTCAGTACTTC
>-|TRBJ2-2|-|TRBV7-9
CASARQAPSTGELFF
TGTGCCAGCGCGAGGCAAGCGCCGAGTACCGGGGAGCTGTTTTTT
>-|TRBJ1-1|TRBD1|TRBV20-1
CSARDWDRVDTEAFF
TGCAGTGCTAGAGATTGGGACAGGGTGGACACTGAAGCTTTCTTT
>many|TRBJ2-1|-|TRBV20-1
CSASVPSYNEQFF
TGCAGTGCTAGCGTCCCCTCCTACAATGAGCAGTTCTTC
>-|TRBJ2-3|-|TRBV5-6
CASSGSGYSTDTQYF
TGTGCCAGCAGCGGAAGTGGTTACAGCACAGATACGCAGTATTTT
>-|TRBJ2-3|TRBD2|TRBV15
CATSRAGGPPDTQYF
TGTGCCACCAGCAGGGCGGGAGGGCCACCCGACACGCAGTATTTT
>few|TRBJ1-6|-|TRBV27
CASSILGTGSPLHF
TGTGCCAGCAGTATATTGGGGACTGGTTCACCCCTCCACTTT
>-|TRBJ2-1|TRBD2|TRBV12-3/TRBV12-4
CASAGLAETNEQFF
TGTGCCAGCGCGGGACTAGCGGAGACCAATGAGCAGTTCTTC
>few|TRBJ1-1|-|TRBV12-3/TRBV12-4
CASTYTRASSTEAFF
TGTGCCAGCACCTACACAAGGGCCTCTAGCACTGAAGCTTTCTTT
>few|TRBJ2-7|TRBD2|TRBV20-1
CSANPSGTSVAYEQYF
TGCAGTGCTAACCCTAGCGGGACCTCCGTGGCCTACGAGCAGTACTTC
>-|TRBJ2-3|-|TRBV9
CASSVGQTYSTDTQYF
TGTGCCAGCAGCGTAGGACAGACTTACAGCACAGATACGCAGTATTTT
>-|TRBJ1-5|-|TRBV10-3
CAISDSNQPQHF
TGTGCCATCAGTGATTCCAATCAGCCCCAGCATTTT
>-|TRBJ1-5|TRBD1|TRBV28
CASTLGQGFRQPQHF
TGTGCCAGCACCTTGGGACAGGGATTCCGTCAGCCCCAGCATTTT